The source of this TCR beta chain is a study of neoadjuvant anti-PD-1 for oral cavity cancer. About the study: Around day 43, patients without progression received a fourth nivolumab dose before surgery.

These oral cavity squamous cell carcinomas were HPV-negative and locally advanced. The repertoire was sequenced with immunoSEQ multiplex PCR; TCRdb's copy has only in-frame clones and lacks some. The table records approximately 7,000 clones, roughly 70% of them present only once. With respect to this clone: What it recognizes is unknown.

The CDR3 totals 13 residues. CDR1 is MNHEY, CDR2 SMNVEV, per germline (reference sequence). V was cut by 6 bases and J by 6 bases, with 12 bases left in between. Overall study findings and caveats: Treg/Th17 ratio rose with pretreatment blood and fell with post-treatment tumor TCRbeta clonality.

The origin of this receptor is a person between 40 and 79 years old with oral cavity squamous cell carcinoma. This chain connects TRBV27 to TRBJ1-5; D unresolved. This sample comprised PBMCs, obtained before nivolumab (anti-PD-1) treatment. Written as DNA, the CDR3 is TGTGCCAGCAGCCCCCTGGCCGCTCAGCCCCAGCATTTT. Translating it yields CASSPLAAQPQHF.